This record covers a single T cell receptor beta chain. The target antigen is unknown. TRB cDNA libraries were made by UMI-labeled 5' RACE. TCRdb re-called the 5' RACE reads and gives one entry per CDR3 protein, without DNA. Its table records about 150,000 distinct CDR3 sequences. This entry is derived from a study of CXCR3-negative and CXCR3-positive naive CD8 T cells. Study in general: TRB reads totalled about 140 million, about 1.5 +/- 0.3 million per library. Study-level results: CXCR3-negative naive cells had less hydrophobic TRB CDR3s than did CXCR3-positive naive cells. CXCR3-negative and CXCR3-positive naive cells shared comparable TRBV-TRBJ usage, but memory cells did not.

The CDR3 has 14 amino acids. Looked up from germline, CDR1 is MDHEN and CDR2 is SYDVKM. The rearrangement uses TRBV28 and TRBJ2-7; TCRdb proposes TRBD1, but this gene call is untestable without DNA. The receptor comes from a human donor in good health. Some clones in this sample may be carry-over from other donors' samples. Sequencing was done on a sample of naive CXCR3+ CD8+ T cells from blood. Subset: CD45RO-CCR7+CD27+CD95- naive CD8+ T cells expressing CXCR3 (TNR3+). CDR3 in amino acids: CASSFDRGAYEQYF.